One sample yielded the 20 T cell receptor beta chains listed below, sequenced in a study of regulatory T cells in long-lasting Graves disease. Researchers made TCR beta libraries by using iRepertoire HTBI primers and running Arm-PCR on CDR3 regions. MiXCR, applied by TCRdb to the multiplex PCR reads, yields one record per CDR3 protein. The sample shows approximately 400,000 distinct CDR3 sequences, around 14% of them seen only once. Stated time point: newly diagnosed GD, antithyroid drugs for less than 3 months. The TCR library used RNA extracted from PBMCs. The same data also went into a second study, on T cells in Graves' hyperthyroidism and ophthalmopathy.

Sample: peripheral blood mononuclear cells (PBMCs), taken at new diagnosis, from a patient treated with antithyroid drugs. Every receptor here comes from a woman aged 30 to 39 with Graves disease.

This clonotype was counted many times. V usage is TRBV11-2 and J usage is TRBJ2-1; no definite D call. The CDR3 consists of 11 residues. The germline gives CDR1 SGHAT, CDR2 FQNNGV. Trimming stripped 6 bases from V and 6 bases from J, with 6 bases between. The DNA of the CDR3 is TGTGCCAGCAGTTCCCCCAATGAGCAGTTCTTC. Amino acid sequence: CASSSPNEQFF.

This clonotype occurred many times. The chain has TRBV12-3 or TRBV12-4 and TRBJ2-1; D uncertain. The CDR3 extends over 12 amino acids. The CDR3 loop reads CSSGSSYNEQFF. CDR3 coding DNA: TGTTCGTCCGGTAGCTCCTACAATGAGCAGTTCTTC.

This clonotype showed up many times. This chain joins TRBV6-5 and TRBJ1-2; possible D gene TRBD1, 6 bases. The CDR3 runs to 15 residues. Trimming left V 4 bases short and J 4 bases short, with 16 bases between. Germline V lookup: CDR1 MNHEY, CDR2 SVGAGI. The CDR3 sequence is CASSSRTAFSYGYTF. DNA for the CDR3: TGTGCCAGCAGTTCCAGGACAGCCTTTAGCTATGGCTACACCTTC.

This clonotype was found many times. The junction does not match germline at one end; this may be a read error. V usage is TRBV6-5 and J usage is TRBJ2-3, with TRBD2 matching 11 bases. The CDR3 has 16 amino acids. In germline, CDR1 is MNHEY, CDR2 SVGAGI. CDR3 DNA sequence: TGTGCCAGCAGTTCCCGAGGGACTAGCGGCACAGGTACGCAGTATTTT. Amino acids: CASSSRGTSGTGTQYF.

The rearrangement links TRBV29-1 to TRBJ1-5; TRBD1 might be the D (6 bases). The CDR3 sequence is 13 residues long. CDR1 SQVTM and CDR2 ANQGSEA come from the germline V gene. V was shortened by 4 bases and J by 3 bases, with 10 bases between the two germline ends. The CDR3 region is CSVASGVNQPQHF. The DNA of the CDR3 is TGCAGCGTTGCATCAGGGGTCAATCAGCCCCAGCATTTT.

This clonotype was seen repeatedly, ten times or more. This chain connects TRBV7-3 to TRBJ2-6; possibly TRBD1 or TRBD2 for D (5 bases each). This CDR3 spans 18 amino acids. With 5 bases removed from V and 0 bases from J, the gap between germline ends came to 17 bases. Per the germline V gene, CDR1 is SGHTA and CDR2 is FQGTGA. The CDR3: CASSMTGTALSGANVLTF. As DNA, the CDR3 is TGTGCCAGCAGCATGACCGGGACGGCTCTCTCTGGGGCCAACGTCCTGACTTTC.

A few counts support this clonotype. The chain couples TRBV27 to TRBJ2-3; TRBD1 agrees at 8 bases. Germline CDR1 reads MNHEY; CDR2 reads SMNVEV (reference sequence). This CDR3 contains 16 residues. Germline trimming cut 5 bases from V and 6 bases from J; bases unmatched to any gene: 13. The CDR3 DNA sequence: TGTGCCAGCAGTCGATTCCGGGACAGGATCAAGGATACGCAGTATTTT. Protein sequence: CASSRFRDRIKDTQYF.

This clonotype was observed many times. The chain uses TRBV20-1 and TRBJ2-5, with TRBD2 matching 10 bases. The CDR3 is 14 amino acids. Germline values: CDR1 DFQATT, CDR2 SNEGSKA (reference sequence). Trimming at V came to 4 bases and at J to 5 bases, leaving 7 bases not matched to a gene. CDR3 region: CSANLAGARETQYF. CDR3 DNA: TGCAGTGCTAACCTAGCGGGAGCCAGGGAGACCCAGTACTTC.

This clonotype showed up just a few times. This sequence joins TRBV20-1 and TRBJ1-5; no clear D. In germline, CDR1 is DFQATT, CDR2 SNEGSKA (reference sequence). V lost 1 base to trimming and J lost 2 bases, with 12 bases between them. CDR3 length: 15 amino acids. CDR3 DNA: TGCAGTGCTAGAGTGGCGGGCCTGGGCAATCAGCCCCAGCATTTT. Amino acid sequence: CSARVAGLGNQPQHF.

This clonotype was detected a few times. The rearrangement joins TRBV30 to TRBJ1-2, with unresolved D. Germline lookup yields CDR1 GTSNPN and CDR2 SVGIG (reference sequence). V lost 0 bases to trimming and J lost 10 bases, with 9 bases between them. This CDR3 region has 11 residues. CDR3 region: CAWSVLDFYTF. DNA for the CDR3: TGTGCCTGGAGTGTACTTGATTTCTACACCTTC.

This clonotype was recorded many times. This rearrangement joins TRBV3-1 to TRBJ2-7, with 7 bases lining up with TRBD1. Per the germline V gene, CDR1 is LGHDT and CDR2 is YNNKEL (reference sequence). Losses at the gene ends were 1 base for V and 6 bases for J; bases not matched to a gene: 6. The CDR3 spans 14 residues. Here the CDR3 reads CASSQVPGTAEQYF. CDR3 bases: TGTGCCAGCAGCCAAGTACCCGGGACAGCCGAGCAGTACTTC.

In this sample, this clonotype turned up many times. This rearrangement joins TRBV20-1 to TRBJ2-3; the D call may be TRBD1 or TRBD2 (5 bases each). CDR3 size: 14 residues. Trimming shortened V by 5 bases and J by 5 bases, and 17 bases separated the two germline ends. Germline lookup yields CDR1 DFQATT and CDR2 SNEGSKA (reference sequence). The CDR3 nucleotides read TGCAGTGCTCCCCCTTTCCCGAGGGGAGATACGCAGTATTTT. Protein: CSAPPFPRGDTQYF.

Details on this clonotype: This may be a read error, as it is one base from a much larger clone. The chain links TRBV2 to TRBJ2-1; D remains unclear. CDR3 length: 15 amino acids. CDR1 and CDR2 (germline): SNHLY, FYNNEI. V lost 2 bases, J lost 10 bases, and 18 bases lay in between. CDR3 sequence reads: CASSELASPAYEQFF. Written as DNA, the CDR3 is TGTGCCAGCAGTGAATTGGCCAGCCCGGCCTACGAGCAGTTCTTC.

There are many counts of this clonotype. The chain uses TRBV2 and TRBJ2-1; possibly TRBD2 for D (6 bases). The germline V and J ends were trimmed by 0 bases and 4 bases, with 13 bases remaining between them. Per germline, CDR1 SNHLY and CDR2 FYNNEI. The CDR3 loop spans 16 amino acids. CDR3 DNA sequence: TGTGCCAGCAGTGAAGCTACGGGAGTAGGTTACAATGAGCAGTTCTTC. The encoded protein is CASSEATGVGYNEQFF.

This clonotype was observed at least ten times. This CDR3 reads CASSLDWNQPQHF. The CDR3 nucleotides are TGTGCCAGCTCGCTTGACTGGAATCAGCCCCAGCATTTT. V is TRBV18 and J is TRBJ1-5; the D is unclear. Germline V lookup: CDR1 KGHSH, CDR2 LQKENI. The CDR3 is 13 amino acids. Trimming took 6 bases from V and 4 from J, leaving 10 bases between them.

This clonotype was observed at least ten times. V and J are TRBV12-3 or TRBV12-4 and TRBJ2-1; 10 nucleotides agree with TRBD1. After removal of 5 bases from V and 9 bases from J, the junction contained 7 bases not matched to a gene. The CDR3 length is 14 residues. The CDR3 nucleotides read TGTGCCAGCAGTACGAGACAGGGGGCGCCTGAGCAGTTCTTC. Amino acid sequence: CASSTRQGAPEQFF.

V is TRBV28 and J is TRBJ2-3; D assignment may be TRBD1 or TRBD2 (5 bases each). The CDR3 is made up of 11 amino acids. Trimming removed 5 bases at V and 11 bases at J, with 11 bases between. The germline V gene has CDR1 MDHEN and CDR2 SYDVKM. CDR3 amino acids: CASSPGTKQYF. The CDR3 nucleotides are TGTGCCAGCAGTCCCGGGACGAAGCAGTATTTT.

V gene TRBV7-3 combines with J gene TRBJ2-7; no clear D. Trimming pared 8 bases from V and 1 base from J, leaving 18 bases between. This CDR3 is built from 15 residues. Germline V gives CDR1 SGHTA, CDR2 FQGTGA. This CDR3 is CASSLPTDHSYEQYF. DNA for the CDR3: TGTGCCAGCTCCCTCCCAACAGACCATTCCTACGAGCAGTACTTC.

At least ten counts were recorded for this clonotype. The chain carries TRBV3-1 and TRBJ2-1, with 11 nucleotides matching TRBD1. Germline assignment: CDR1 LGHDT and CDR2 YNNKEL (reference sequence). V was pared by 4 bases and J by 5 bases, with 4 bases of the junction left unmatched. The CDR3 is 15 residues long. CDR3 loop: CASSPGQGADNEQFF. CDR3 nucleotide sequence: TGTGCCAGCAGCCCTGGACAGGGGGCTGACAATGAGCAGTTCTTC.

This clonotype was seen ten or more times. The chain employs TRBV3-1 and TRBJ2-5; D remains ambiguous. Germline V lookup: CDR1 LGHDT, CDR2 YNNKEL (reference sequence). The CDR3 contains 12 residues. V was pared by 2 bases and J by 4 bases, with 5 bases between. DNA for the CDR3: TGTGCCAGCAGCCAATTTGGAGAGACCCAGTACTTC. Protein product: CASSQFGETQYF.